This T cell receptor (beta chain) was observed in a study of T cell responses to AZD1222 COVID-19 vaccine. On the study more broadly: Both about-4-week and about-12-week second-dose recipients were combined.

Study-wide findings and caveats: Donors were chiefly white British, with a greater number of females, and clonal diversity was perhaps underestimated. Targeting of unmutated variant regions was reportedly seen in nearly half of spike-specific TCRs. The span of vaccine-associated CD4 TCRs extended across spike, with dominance at 160-218 and 743-854.

This clone was observed once. What it binds is not known. The trim removed 0 bases at V and 1 base at J, leaving 2 bases unmatched. In germline, CDR1 is SGHKS, CDR2 YYEKEE (reference sequence). The CDR3 is 16 amino acids. Assay: immunoSEQ multiplex PCR; the TCRdb copy retains only in-frame clones and omits some. The data hold 150,000 to 200,000 clones, with about 92% observed a single time. The sequencing here drew on peripheral blood, taken on day 0 of AZD1222 vaccination. The chain links TRBV5-5 to TRBJ2-7; 12 nucleotides align to TRBD2. This receptor was taken from an adult in good health. The CDR3: CASSLELAGGSYEQYF. The CDR3 coding sequence is TGTGCCAGCAGCTTGGAGCTAGCGGGGGGGTCCTACGAGCAGTACTTC.